These T cell receptor beta chains were read from a single sample in a study of early T cells in non-severe SARS-CoV-2 infection. Using its own MiXCR run on the 5' RACE reads, TCRdb lists one record per CDR3 protein. Seen here are under 25,000 distinct CDR3 sequences, more than 3.5% observed once, and the top ten hold over 6.5%. Sequences were obtained from whole blood. These receptors all stem from an adult who was a healthcare worker with PCR-confirmed SARS-CoV-2 infection or an uninfected control (not recorded which). Each CDR3 is given without its conserved first and last residue. Fields, in order: J gene, V gene, CDR3 protein.

J gene: TRBJ1-3
V gene: TRBV7-9
CDR3 protein: ASSLEDAVSSGNTIY

J gene: TRBJ2-3
V gene: TRBV7-8
CDR3 protein: ASSFGPGRDTQY

J gene: TRBJ2-1
V gene: TRBV9
CDR3 protein: ASSLSYNEQF

J gene: TRBJ1-1
V gene: TRBV12-3/TRBV12-4
CDR3 protein: ASSPTGGATEAF

J gene: TRBJ2-5
V gene: TRBV10-3
CDR3 protein: AISVMLSGGTQETQY

J gene: TRBJ2-3
V gene: TRBV7-2
CDR3 protein: ASSPQQWAGTDTQY

J gene: TRBJ2-1
V gene: TRBV12-3/TRBV12-4
CDR3 protein: ASSRTSGGPFYNEQF

J gene: TRBJ2-7
V gene: TRBV12-3/TRBV12-4
CDR3 protein: ASSFGQSAEQY

J gene: TRBJ2-7
V gene: TRBV29-1
CDR3 protein: SVERAGYEQY

J gene: TRBJ2-1
V gene: TRBV6-2/TRBV6-3
CDR3 protein: AATSGGSYNEQF

J gene: TRBJ2-1
V gene: TRBV27
CDR3 protein: ASGQGAWNEQF

J gene: TRBJ2-1
V gene: TRBV5-1
CDR3 protein: ASSLEGQKQF

J gene: TRBJ1-1
V gene: TRBV7-2
CDR3 protein: ASIPWGELTEAF

J gene: TRBJ1-2
V gene: TRBV28
CDR3 protein: ASQGGLDGYT

J gene: TRBJ1-1
V gene: TRBV18
CDR3 protein: ASSPSGQLNTEAF

J gene: TRBJ2-3
V gene: TRBV12-3/TRBV12-4
CDR3 protein: ASTRTSPTDTQY

J gene: TRBJ2-1
V gene: TRBV7-2
CDR3 protein: ASSLAVSYNEQF

J gene: TRBJ2-3
V gene: TRBV28
CDR3 protein: ASSLMEGRRGTQY

J gene: TRBJ1-5
V gene: TRBV9
CDR3 protein: ASSDGTHQPQH

J gene: TRBJ2-2
V gene: TRBV20-1
CDR3 protein: SARDHKRGDTGELF

J gene: TRBJ2-7
V gene: TRBV15
CDR3 protein: ATSRARGLNEQY

J gene: TRBJ2-3
V gene: TRBV28
CDR3 protein: ASRVSDRAADTQY

J gene: TRBJ2-1
V gene: TRBV12-3/TRBV12-4
CDR3 protein: ASSIFIGLYNEQF

J gene: TRBJ2-7
V gene: TRBV7-2
CDR3 protein: ASTWIAGEGEQY

J gene: TRBJ1-1
V gene: TRBV11-2
CDR3 protein: ASSLKSSNTEAF

J gene: TRBJ1-1
V gene: TRBV6-5
CDR3 protein: ASSYEAEAF